Below are 16 T cell receptor beta chains sequenced from a single sample in a study of beta chain features in type 1 diabetes. Study-level findings and limits: Shortening that was moderate but significant affected the TCRB CDR3s of Type 1 diabetes patients in all four CD4+ subsets.

For these receptors, no antigen is known. Sequenced material consisted of expressed TCRB transcripts (all of the isolated RNA was reverse transcribed). The repertoire was sequenced with immunoSEQ multiplex PCR; TCRdb's copy has only in-frame clones and lacks some. The sample records 240,000 or so clones, 11% to 15% being singletons. The source material was naive CD4+ T cells from blood. These receptors all come from a man aged 30 to 45 with type 1 diabetes.

The chain has TRBV7-2 and TRBJ2-7; 10 bases are shared with TRBD1. V lost 4 bases to trimming and J lost 5 bases; unmatched junction nucleotides: 14. CDR1 and CDR2 from the germline V gene are SGHTA and FQGNSA. The CDR3 runs 17 residues. The CDR3 DNA reads as TGTGCCAGCAGCTCGGGACAGGGGAATGCGGGAGAGAACGAGCAGTACTTC. The encoded protein is CASSSGQGNAGENEQYF. Variable domain in full (rest from reference TRBV7-2 and TRBJ2-7): GAGVSQSPSNKVTEKGKDVELRCDPISGHTALYWYRQSLGQGLEFLIYFQGNSAPDKSGLPSDRFSAERTGGSVSTLTIQRTQQEDSAVYLCASSSGQGNAGENEQYFGPGTRLTVT.

There are a few counts of this clone. The chain joins TRBV30 to TRBJ1-2; no clear D. The germline V gene has CDR1 GTSNPN and CDR2 SVGIG (reference sequence). The CDR3 runs to 13 residues. V lost 3 bases and J lost 6, with 14 bases in between. CDR3 amino acids: CAWSPLREDGYTF. The CDR3 region has the DNA TGTGCCTGGAGCCCCCTGCGGGAGGATGGCTACACCTTC.

This clone was seen only a few times. V and J are TRBV5-1 and TRBJ1-1; no clear D gene. Between the trimmed V and J ends, which lost 3 bases and 2 bases, there was a span of 11 bases. The CDR3 consists of 14 residues. Germline-derived CDR1 and CDR2 are SGHRS and YFSETQ. DNA for the CDR3: TGCGCCAGCAGCTCGGGTCAGTCCAACACTGAAGCTTTCTTT. Protein sequence: CASSSGQSNTEAFF.

There are a few counts of this clone. This chain links TRBV5-4 with TRBJ2-2, with 7 bases fitting TRBD2. The CDR3 sequence is 17 residues long. Germline lookup yields CDR1 SGHNT and CDR2 YYREEE (reference sequence). J lost 2 bases, V lost 4 bases, and 11 bases had no gene match. CDR3 DNA: TGTGCCAGCAGCCGGGGCAGCGGGACTTCAAACACCGGGGAGCTGTTTTTT. Protein product: CASSRGSGTSNTGELFF.

This clone showed up just a few times. This chain links TRBV10-3 with TRBJ2-7; D is possibly TRBD2 (6 bases). CDR3 size: 13 residues. The germline gives CDR1 ENHRY, CDR2 SYGVKD. V lost 4 bases, J lost 6 bases, and 13 bases lay in between. The CDR3 nucleotides read TGTGCCATCAGTGCCAGGGAGGTGGCCGAGCAGTACTTC. Encoded protein: CAISAREVAEQYF.

The rearrangement joins TRBV5-1 to TRBJ1-1; no definite D call. CDR1 is SGHRS and CDR2 is YFSETQ in the germline V gene. The V end lost 0 bases, the J end lost 1 base, and 7 bases lay between the germline ends. The CDR3 is made up of 14 amino acids. CDR3 DNA: TGCGCCAGCAGCTTGGGGAGAACGAACACTGAAGCTTTCTTT. This gives the protein CASSLGRTNTEAFF.

The CDR3 bases are TGTGCCAGCAGCTTAGGACAGCCACTCCAAGAGACCCAGTACTTC. Its translation is CASSLGQPLQETQYF. The chain links TRBV7-6 to TRBJ2-5; weak D call: TRBD1 (5 bases). Trimming left V 1 base short and J 1 base short, with 10 bases between. Germline-derived CDR1 and CDR2 are SGHVS and FNYEAQ. This CDR3 has 15 amino acids.

This clone was counted between two and nine times. This chain uses TRBV7-2 with TRBJ2-1; 10 nucleotides match TRBD2. Trimming at V came to 0 bases and at J to 8 bases, leaving 4 bases not matched to a gene. Germline V gene sequence: CDR1 SGHTA, CDR2 FQGNSA. The CDR3 spans 15 residues. The CDR3 DNA reads as TGTGCCAGCAGCTTAGCGAGCGGGAGGGTCGATGAGCAGTTCTTC. Protein product: CASSLASGRVDEQFF.

The chain joins TRBV27 to TRBJ2-7, with TRBD2 matching over 11 bases. Germline V CDR1 and CDR2: MNHEY, SMNVEV (reference sequence). The CDR3 is 16 amino acids. Trimming at V came to 6 bases and at J to 0 bases, leaving 7 bases not matched to a gene. The chain's CDR3 is CASRDRLAGFSYEQYF. CDR3 nucleotide sequence: TGTGCCAGCAGGGACCGACTAGCGGGGTTCTCCTACGAGCAGTACTTC.

This clone was detected a few times. The V gene is TRBV5-1, the J gene TRBJ2-5; no reliable D call. Germline V gives CDR1 SGHRS, CDR2 YFSETQ. This CDR3 has 13 residues. V was cut by 0 bases and J by 1 base, with 4 bases left in between. CDR3 in amino acids: CASSLVGQETQYF. CDR3 sequence (DNA): TGCGCCAGCAGCTTGGTCGGCCAAGAGACCCAGTACTTC.

This clone has just a few counts. This sequence joins TRBV7-2 and TRBJ1-2; 8 bases match TRBD1. The V and J ends lost 0 bases and 8 bases, in that order; junction bases with no gene match: 5. The germline CDR1 and CDR2 sequences are SGHTA and FQGNSA. This CDR3 has 14 amino acids. The CDR3 DNA is TGTGCCAGCAGCTTAGCACAGGGGGTGAGGGGCTACACCTTC. Translation: CASSLAQGVRGYTF.

V is TRBV2 and J is TRBJ2-1, with a tentative D call TRBD2 (6 bases). Germline V CDR1 and CDR2: SNHLY, FYNNEI. The ends were cut back, 4 bases at V and 4 bases at J, with 14 bases in the middle. The CDR3 sequence is 15 residues long. The CDR3 coding sequence is TGTGCCAGCAGTGGGCGGACTACTATATACAATGAGCAGTTCTTC. This codes for CASSGRTTIYNEQFF.

In its sample, this clone was seen a few times. The J gene is TRBJ2-3, the V gene TRBV10-3; 9 bases fit TRBD1. Germline V gives CDR1 ENHRY, CDR2 SYGVKD. This CDR3 has 13 residues. The J segment lost 3 bases and the V segment lost 10 bases, leaving 5 bases of the junction unmatched. For the CDR3, the DNA is TGTGCCACGCGGGACAGGGTGACAGATACGCAGTATTTT. It translates to CATRDRVTDTQYF.

Remarks on this clone: Other nucleotide sequences from this sample produce the same CDR3. This chain links TRBV6-5 with TRBJ1-2; TRBD1 matches 8 bases. This CDR3 contains 15 residues. Unmatched junction bases numbered 8, after V lost 6 bases and J lost 2 bases. Per the germline V gene, CDR1 is MNHEY and CDR2 is SVGAGI. The CDR3 spells CASRPRGQGNYGYTF. The CDR3 coding sequence is TGTGCCAGCAGGCCGAGAGGACAGGGCAACTATGGCTACACCTTC.

This clone was seen a handful of times. The chain uses TRBV14 and TRBJ2-7, with unresolved D. The CDR3 consists of 14 residues. V lost 3 bases to trimming and J lost 0 bases, with 9 bases between them. Germline-derived CDR1 and CDR2 are SGHDN and FVKESK. The chain's CDR3 is CASSQFGSSYEQYF. The CDR3 DNA sequence: TGTGCCAGCAGCCAGTTCGGTAGCTCCTACGAGCAGTACTTC.

V and J are TRBV18 and TRBJ2-7; the D is unclear. V lost 5 bases and J lost 1, with 6 bases in between. From germline, CDR1 is KGHSH and CDR2 LQKENI. There are 12 residues in the CDR3. CDR3 loop: CASSSKSYEQYF. The DNA of the CDR3 is TGTGCCAGCTCATCCAAATCCTACGAGCAGTACTTC.